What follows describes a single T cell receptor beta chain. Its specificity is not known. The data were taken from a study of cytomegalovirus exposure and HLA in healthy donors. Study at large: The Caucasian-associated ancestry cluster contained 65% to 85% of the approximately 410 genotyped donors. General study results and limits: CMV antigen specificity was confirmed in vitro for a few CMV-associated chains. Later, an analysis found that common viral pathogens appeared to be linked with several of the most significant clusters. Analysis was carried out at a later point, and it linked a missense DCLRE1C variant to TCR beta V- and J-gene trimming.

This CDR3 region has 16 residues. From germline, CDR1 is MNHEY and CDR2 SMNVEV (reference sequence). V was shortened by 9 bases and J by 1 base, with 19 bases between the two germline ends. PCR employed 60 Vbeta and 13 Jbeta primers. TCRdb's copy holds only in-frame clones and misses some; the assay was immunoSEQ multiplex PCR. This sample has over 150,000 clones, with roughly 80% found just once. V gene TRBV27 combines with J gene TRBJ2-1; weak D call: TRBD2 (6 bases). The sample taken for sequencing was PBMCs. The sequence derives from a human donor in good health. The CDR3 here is CARVSGAMESYNEQFF. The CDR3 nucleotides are TGTGCCAGGGTGTCGGGAGCGATGGAGTCCTACAATGAGCAGTTCTTC.